This T cell receptor (beta chain) was captured in a study of T cell repertoires in cytomegalovirus infection. At the level of the study: Public TCR beta signatures marked donors with CMV infection and the matching HLA. Whole-study findings and limits: Dominating the ex vivo response were HLA-C-restricted CMV-specific TCR beta clonotypes.

Using its own MiXCR run on the reads, TCRdb lists one record per CDR3 protein. The table has about 310,000 distinct CDR3 sequences, roughly a sixth seen once; the top ten hold 12%. The sample holds one count of this clonotype. What it recognizes is unknown. This CDR3 comprises 15 residues. Trimming pared 0 bases from V and 2 bases from J, leaving 11 bases between. CDR1 and CDR2 (germline): MNHEY, SVGAGI. This sequence was found in a human donor in good health (CMV status not recorded). Some clones in this sample may be carry-over from other donors' samples. This sequence joins TRBV6-5 and TRBJ2-7, with D unclear. The sample consisted of PBMCs. The CDR3 loop is CASSYSNPAPYEQYF. In nucleotides, the CDR3 is TGTGCCAGCAGTTACTCGAATCCGGCCCCCTACGAGCAGTACTTC.